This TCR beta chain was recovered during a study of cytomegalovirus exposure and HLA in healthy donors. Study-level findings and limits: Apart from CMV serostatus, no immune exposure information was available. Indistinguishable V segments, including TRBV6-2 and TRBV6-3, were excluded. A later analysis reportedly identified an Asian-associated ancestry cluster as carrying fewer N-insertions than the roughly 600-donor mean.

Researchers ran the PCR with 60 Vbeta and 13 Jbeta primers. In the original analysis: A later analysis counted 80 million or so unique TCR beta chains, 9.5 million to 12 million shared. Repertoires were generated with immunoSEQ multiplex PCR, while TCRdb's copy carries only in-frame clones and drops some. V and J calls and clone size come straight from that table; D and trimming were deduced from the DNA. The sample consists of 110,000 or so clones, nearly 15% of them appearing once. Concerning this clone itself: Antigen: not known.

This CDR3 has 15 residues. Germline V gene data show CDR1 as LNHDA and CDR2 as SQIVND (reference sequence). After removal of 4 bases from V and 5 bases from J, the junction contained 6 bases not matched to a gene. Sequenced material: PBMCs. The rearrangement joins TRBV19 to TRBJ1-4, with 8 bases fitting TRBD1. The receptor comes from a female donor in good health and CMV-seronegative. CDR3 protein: CASSTRTGSNEKLFF. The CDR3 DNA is TGTGCCAGTAGTACCCGGACAGGGTCAAATGAAAAACTGTTTTTT. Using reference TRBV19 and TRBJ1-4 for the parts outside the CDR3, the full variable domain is DGGITQSPKYLFRKEGQNVTLSCEQNLNHDAMYWYRQDPGQGLRLIYYSQIVNDFQKGDIAEGYSVSREKKESFPLTVTSAQKNPTAFYLCASSTRTGSNEKLFFGSGTQLSVL.